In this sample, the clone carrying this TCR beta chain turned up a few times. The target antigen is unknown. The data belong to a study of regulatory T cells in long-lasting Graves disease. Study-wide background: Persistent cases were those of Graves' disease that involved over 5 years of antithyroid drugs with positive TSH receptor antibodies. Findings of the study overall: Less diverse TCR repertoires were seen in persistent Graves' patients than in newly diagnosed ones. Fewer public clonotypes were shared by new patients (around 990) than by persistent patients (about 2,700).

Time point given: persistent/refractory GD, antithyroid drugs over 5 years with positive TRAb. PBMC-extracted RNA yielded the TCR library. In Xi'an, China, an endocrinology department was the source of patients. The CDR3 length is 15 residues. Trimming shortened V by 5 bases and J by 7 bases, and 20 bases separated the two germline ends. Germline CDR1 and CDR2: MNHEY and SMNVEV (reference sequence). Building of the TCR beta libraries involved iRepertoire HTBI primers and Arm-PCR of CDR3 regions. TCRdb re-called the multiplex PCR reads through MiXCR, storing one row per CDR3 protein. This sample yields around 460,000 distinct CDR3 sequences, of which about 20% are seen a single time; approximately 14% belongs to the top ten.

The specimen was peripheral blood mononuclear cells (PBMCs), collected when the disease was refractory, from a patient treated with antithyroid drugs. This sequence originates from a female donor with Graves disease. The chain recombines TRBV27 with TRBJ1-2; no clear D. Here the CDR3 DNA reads TGTGCCAGCAGTCTCTACCCGATCGAAAGCGGTGGCTACACCTTC. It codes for CASSLYPIESGGYTF.